These 22 T cell receptor beta chains were sequenced from one sample in a study of Graves' ophthalmopathy and Graves' hyperthyroidism. RNA transcripts were the template, and TCR beta CDR3 regions were amplified from them. First-round RT-PCR employed HTBI primers, with a second-round multiplex PCR after it. TCRdb recomputed calls from the multiplex PCR reads with MiXCR, one row per CDR3 protein. This sample has about 740,000 distinct CDR3 sequences, with 40% found just once. The sequenced sample was peripheral blood. Receptor source: an adult man with Graves' ophthalmopathy.

As for this clonotype: This may be a read error: a much more frequent sequence differs by one nucleotide. Here the CDR3 omits its conserved ending phenylalanine or tryptophan, so a read error is the likely source. The V call is TRBV15, the J call TRBJ2-5; D is perhaps TRBD2 (7 bases). Trimming stripped 0 bases from V and 9 bases from J, with 23 bases between. CDR1 and CDR2 (germline): LNHNV, YYDKDF (reference sequence). The CDR3 is 17 amino acids. The CDR3 protein is CATSRDRSRGGVGAQYL. The CDR3 DNA is TGTGCCACCAGCAGAGATCGGTCGAGGGGGGGGGTTGGGGCCCAGTACCTC.

This clonotype has at least ten counts. The chain joins TRBV7-2 to TRBJ1-2; the D is unclear. CDR3 length: 16 residues. Trimming pared 1 base from V and 0 bases from J, leaving 12 bases between. Germline lookup yields CDR1 SGHTA and CDR2 FQGNSA. Here the CDR3 reads CASSLDATVSNYGYTF. The CDR3 DNA is TGTGCCAGCAGCTTAGATGCCACGGTCTCTAACTATGGCTACACCTTC.

This clonotype was seen many times. For the CDR3, the DNA is TGTGCCAGCAGCCTCCAAGGGACAGGGGCCTACGAGCAGTACTTC. As protein: CASSLQGTGAYEQYF. This chain links TRBV7-6 with TRBJ2-7, with 10 bases aligning to TRBD1. The V and J ends lost 5 bases and 2 bases, in that order; junction bases with no gene match: 6. Looked up from germline, CDR1 is SGHVS and CDR2 is FNYEAQ. The CDR3 covers 15 residues.

This clonotype has at least ten counts. V is TRBV10-3 and J is TRBJ2-7; TRBD2 matches at 14 bases. The trim removed 8 bases at V and 4 bases at J, leaving 7 bases unmatched. The CDR3 extends over 15 amino acids. The germline gives CDR1 ENHRY, CDR2 SYGVKD. CDR3: CAIQPTSGGVYEQYF. CDR3 nucleotides: TGTGCCATCCAACCGACTAGCGGGGGGGTTTACGAGCAGTACTTC.

The gene calls are TRBV15 and TRBJ1-2; 9 bases are a match to TRBD1. V lost 1 base to trimming and J lost 7 bases; unmatched junction nucleotides: 7. The CDR3 extends over 15 amino acids. Germline CDR1 LNHNV, CDR2 YYDKDF (reference sequence). Written as DNA, the CDR3 is TGTGCCACCAGCAGAGGCGGGACAGGGAATTCTGGCTACACCTTC. The encoded protein is CATSRGGTGNSGYTF.

The V gene is TRBV12-3 or TRBV12-4, the J gene TRBJ2-7; 8 bases fit TRBD1. With 5 bases clipped from V and 5 bases from J, the junction kept 8 bases outside the gene matches. This CDR3 region has 14 residues. In nucleotides, the CDR3 is TGTGCCAGCAGTCTAGATAACAGGGGGAACGAGCAGTACTTC. This encodes CASSLDNRGNEQYF.

A word on this clonotype: An end of the junction differs from the germline gene, which may be a read error. The chain links TRBV24-1 to TRBJ1-5; maybe TRBD1 (6 bases). Germline CDR1 is KGHDR and CDR2 is SFDVKD. This CDR3 contains 15 residues. The CDR3 here is CASSYAGAGNQPQHF. CDR3 DNA: TGTGCCAGCAGTTACGCAGGGGCGGGCAATCAGCCCCAGCATTTT.

The V and J genes are TRBV28 and TRBJ1-5; tentatively, D is TRBD1 (6 bases). V was trimmed by 7 bases and J by 0 bases, leaving 10 bases between them. CDR1 MDHEN and CDR2 SYDVKM come from the germline V gene. CDR3 size: 14 residues. The CDR3 DNA is TGTGCCAGCACCCGACAGGTTAGCAATCAGCCCCAGCATTTT. The encoded protein is CASTRQVSNQPQHF.

In the case of this clonotype: This CDR3 fails to terminate in the conserved phenylalanine or tryptophan, so it likely reflects a read error. Here the CDR3 reads CASSQRGQIEQYL. The CDR3, as DNA: TGTGCCAGCAGCCAACGGGGACAGATCGAGCAGTACCTC. V and J are TRBV12-3 or TRBV12-4 and TRBJ2-7; 7 nucleotides align to TRBD1. The CDR3 is 13 amino acids. V lost 6 bases, J lost 6 bases, and 8 bases stayed unmatched.

This clonotype was recorded many times. The V gene is TRBV2, the J gene TRBJ1-1; TRBD1 matches at 8 bases. The ends lost 8 bases at V and 1 base at J; junction bases unmatched: 0. The germline V gene encodes CDR1 SNHLY and CDR2 FYNNEI. The CDR3 has 12 amino acids. CDR3 sequence: CASGQGNTEAFF. The CDR3 coding sequence is TGTGCCAGCGGACAGGGGAACACTGAAGCTTTCTTT.

The V gene is TRBV6-2 or TRBV6-3, the J gene TRBJ2-3; 8 bases are shared with TRBD2. V dropped 5 bases and J dropped 6; count of bases not matched to a gene: 10. This CDR3 region has 15 residues. The germline gives CDR1 MNHEY, CDR2 SVGEGT. CDR3: CASSTRRGEVDTQYF. The CDR3 DNA sequence: TGTGCCAGCAGTACCCGGCGGGGGGAGGTTGATACGCAGTATTTT.

This clonotype was seen only a few times. The CDR3 sequence: CASSSRGLGNTEAFF. CDR3 nucleotide sequence: TGTGCCAGCAGCAGCAGGGGTCTGGGGAACACTGAAGCTTTCTTT. The chain couples TRBV7-9 to TRBJ1-1; TRBD1 is a possible D gene (6 bases). Germline assignment: CDR1 SEHNR and CDR2 FQNEAQ (reference sequence). Trimming stripped 5 bases from V and 1 base from J, with 14 bases between. The CDR3 totals 15 residues.

In this sample, this clonotype turned up many times. The chain is built from TRBV9 and TRBJ2-7, with D tentatively TRBD1 (6 bases). Germline V gene lookup returns CDR1 SGDLS and CDR2 YYNGEE. This CDR3 is 13 amino acids long. Trimming removed 3 bases at V and 5 bases at J, with 12 bases between. The DNA of the CDR3 is TGTGCCAGCAGCGCCGACTACAGGGACGAGCAGTACTTC. The encoded protein is CASSADYRDEQYF.

The chain is built from TRBV20-1 and TRBJ1-6, with D possibly TRBD1 on 5 matching bases. CDR1 DFQATT and CDR2 SNEGSKA come from the germline V gene (reference sequence). Trimming shortened V by 0 bases and J by 6 bases, and 18 bases separated the two germline ends. This CDR3 comprises 17 residues. CDR3 DNA: TGCAGTGCTAGAGATCCGGGGACCGGCTTAGGTAATTCACCCCTCCACTTT. This encodes CSARDPGTGLGNSPLHF.

CDR3 region: CASSQTSARELFF. DNA for the CDR3: TGTGCCAGCAGCCAGACTAGTGCCCGGGAGCTGTTTTTT. The chain employs TRBV25-1 and TRBJ2-2; D perhaps matches TRBD2 (6 bases). Trimming removed 6 bases from V and 9 bases from J, with 14 bases in between. The germline gives CDR1 MGHDK, CDR2 SYGVNS. The CDR3 is 13 residues long.

This sequence joins TRBV7-4 and TRBJ1-2; 9 bases map to TRBD1. This CDR3 contains 16 residues. Trimming at V came to 7 bases and at J to 8 bases, leaving 17 bases not matched to a gene. Germline V gene data show CDR1 as SGHVT and CDR2 as SQSDAQ. The CDR3 nucleotides are TGTGCCAGCATCAACCTGACATCCGGGACAGGGCAAGGCTACACCTTC. Its translation: CASINLTSGTGQGYTF.

This clonotype has a handful of counts. Given a much more abundant clone one base away, this may be a read error. CDR3: CASRPNTEAFF. The CDR3 nucleotides are TGTGCCAGCAGACCTAACACTGAAGCTTTCTTT. The chain recombines TRBV6-5 with TRBJ1-1; D gene uncertain. V was trimmed by 6 bases and J by 2 bases, leaving 4 bases between them. The CDR3 consists of 11 residues. CDR1 MNHEY and CDR2 SVGAGI come from the germline V gene.

This clonotype was seen repeatedly, ten times or more. The chain is built from TRBV29-1 and TRBJ2-7; 7 bases are shared with TRBD2. The V segment lost 4 bases and the J segment 6 bases; nucleotides outside the gene matches: 9. Germline V CDR1 and CDR2: SQVTM, ANQGSEA. The CDR3 consists of 13 residues. The CDR3 region is CSVVGGYRREQYF. The CDR3 region has the DNA TGCAGCGTTGTCGGGGGGTATAGACGCGAGCAGTACTTC.

This clonotype was recorded once. The chain carries TRBV29-1 and TRBJ1-2, with 8 bases identical to TRBD1. The CDR3 has 14 amino acids. J lost 4 bases, V lost 8 bases, and 12 bases had no gene match. CDR1 SQVTM and CDR2 ANQGSEA come from the germline V gene. The DNA for the CDR3 is TGCAGCTTTGCAGGGGGCGAAGGCGTCTATGGCTACACCTTC. Protein sequence: CSFAGGEGVYGYTF.

On this clonotype: At one boundary the junction diverges from the germline segment, which might be a read error. The rearrangement joins TRBV7-9 to TRBJ2-7, with D maybe TRBD2 (6 bases). The CDR3 length is 15 residues. Germline loops: CDR1 SEHNR, CDR2 FQNEAQ (reference sequence). For the CDR3, the DNA is TGCGCCAGCAGCCAAGGGGTAGCGGAAGTCTACGAGCAGTACTTC. Translated, it gives CASSQGVAEVYEQYF.

The chain carries TRBV25-1 and TRBJ1-2; tentatively, D is TRBD1 (6 bases). The germline CDR1 and CDR2 sequences are MGHDK and SYGVNS. V lost 8 bases and J 4 bases, leaving 11 bases between the germline ends. The CDR3 is made up of 12 amino acids. The CDR3: CASSDRPYGYTF. DNA of the CDR3: TGTGCCAGCTCCGACAGGCCCTATGGCTACACCTTC.

This clonotype was seen only a few times. This sequence joins TRBV20-1 and TRBJ2-7; D unresolved. V gave up 6 bases and J gave up 5 bases, with 8 bases separating them. The CDR3 covers 10 residues. The germline V gene encodes CDR1 DFQATT and CDR2 SNEGSKA (reference sequence). CDR3 in DNA: TGCAGTGCCGATTTACACGAGCAGTACTTC. The encoded protein is CSADLHEQYF.